The 2 T cell receptor beta chains below all came from one sample that was sequenced in a study of blood T cell repertoires in COVID-19. TCRdb keeps only in-frame clones here, not all; method: immunoSEQ multiplex PCR. The sample lists approximately 150,000 clones; around 86% were seen once. The sequenced sample was peripheral blood. The receptors stem from a human donor in a cohort sampled during active COVID-19.

The V and J genes are TRBV14 and TRBJ2-3; 10 positions match TRBD2. J lost 2 bases, V lost 4 bases, and 6 bases had no gene match. CDR3 size: 16 residues. The germline V gene encodes CDR1 SGHDN and CDR2 FVKESK. The CDR3 reads CASSLLSGRTTDTQYF. DNA for the CDR3: TGTGCCAGCAGCCTCCTTAGCGGGAGGACCACAGATACGCAGTATTTT.

The chain joins TRBV2 to TRBJ2-7, with 10 bases fitting TRBD1. The CDR3 runs 14 residues. Germline V gene lookup returns CDR1 SNHLY and CDR2 FYNNEI. V shed 3 bases and J 3 bases; nucleotides not matched to a gene: 2. DNA for the CDR3: TGTGCCAGCAGTGAGGGACAGGGGTTCTACGAGCAGTACTTC. Its translation is CASSEGQGFYEQYF.